This T cell receptor (beta chain) came from a study of cytomegalovirus exposure and HLA in healthy donors. Study conclusions and caveats: There were reportedly fewer N-insertions in an Asian-associated ancestry cluster than the roughly 680-donor mean, in a later analysis.

The germline gives CDR1 SEHNR, CDR2 FQNEAQ (reference sequence). The ends were cut back, 6 bases at V and 5 bases at J, with 13 bases in the middle. CDR3 length: 13 amino acids. Of note for this clone: Its antigen is as yet unknown.

It was with 60 Vbeta and 13 Jbeta primers that the PCR ran. The protocol was immunoSEQ multiplex PCR, while the TCRdb copy is restricted to in-frame clones and leaves out a portion. The sample includes almost 65,000 clones, more than 60% of them seen just once. The sequence was collected from a male donor in good health and CMV-seropositive. Material for sequencing was PBMCs. The chain uses TRBV7-9 and TRBJ1-2; perhaps TRBD1 as D (6 bases). The CDR3 protein is CASRPSGDYGYTF. In nucleotides, the CDR3 is TGTGCCAGCAGACCTTCAGGGGATTATGGCTACACCTTC.